This entry is about one T cell receptor beta chain. Authors' data handling: By means of reference gene primer amplification, nucleated cell counts were estimated. Assay: immunoSEQ multiplex PCR; the TCRdb copy retains only in-frame clones and omits some. V and J calls and clone size follow that table, whereas D and trimming were derived from the DNA. The sample carries under 150,000 clones, approximately 89% recorded once. V was shortened by 4 bases and J by 8 bases, with 9 bases between the two germline ends. The CDR3 has 12 residues. Germline V gives CDR1 SNHLY, CDR2 FYNNEI. This specimen belongs to a study of blood T cell repertoires in COVID-19.

This receptor was obtained from a human donor in a cohort sampled during active COVID-19. The chain recombines TRBV2 with TRBJ1-3, with a weak D call TRBD1 (5 bases). The sequencing sample was made of peripheral blood. CDR3 sequence (DNA): TGTGCCAGCAGTGTGGGGGGTCACACCATATATTTT. Protein sequence: CASSVGGHTIYF.